This TCR beta chain was documented in a study of cytomegalovirus exposure and HLA in healthy donors. The study's findings and limits: Available immune exposure information was restricted to CMV serostatus only. A later analysis showed HLA-associated TCR beta chains outstripping equally common others in clonal expansion.

The CDR3 extends over 10 amino acids. Germline V gene sequence: CDR1 SNHLY, CDR2 FYNNEI. The V and J ends lost 8 bases and 5 bases respectively, with 7 bases between them. As for this clone: Its antigen remains unidentified.

The PCR employed 60 Vbeta primers together with 13 Jbeta primers. Data came from immunoSEQ multiplex PCR; TCRdb stores just in-frame clones and leaves some out. Of 100,000 to 150,000 clones detected, 74% appear once; the ten largest clones hold 4% to 5%. The V gene is TRBV2, the J gene TRBJ2-7; D uncertain. This sequence was found in a woman between 45 and 65 years old in good health and CMV-seropositive. The sequenced sample consisted of PBMCs. The CDR3 DNA sequence: TGTGCCAGCGGCCAGAACGAGCAGTACTTC. Translated, it gives CASGQNEQYF. The full variable domain, its missing parts supplied by reference TRBV2 and TRBJ2-7, is EPEVTQTPSHQVTQMGQEVILRCVPISNHLYFYWYRQILGQKVEFLVSFYNNEISEKSEIFDDQFSVERPDGSNFTLKIRSTKLEDSAMYFCASGQNEQYFGPGTRLTVT.